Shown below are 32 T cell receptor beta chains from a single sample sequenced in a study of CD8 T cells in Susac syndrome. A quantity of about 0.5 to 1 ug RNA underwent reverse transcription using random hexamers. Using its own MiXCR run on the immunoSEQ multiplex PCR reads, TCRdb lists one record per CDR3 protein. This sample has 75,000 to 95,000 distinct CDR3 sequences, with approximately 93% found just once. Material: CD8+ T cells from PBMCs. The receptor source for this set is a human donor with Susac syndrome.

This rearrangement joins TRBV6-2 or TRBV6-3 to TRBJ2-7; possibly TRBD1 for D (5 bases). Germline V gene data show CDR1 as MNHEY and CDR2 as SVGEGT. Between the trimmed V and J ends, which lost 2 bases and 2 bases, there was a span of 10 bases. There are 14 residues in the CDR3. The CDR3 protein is CASSYQGHAYEQYF. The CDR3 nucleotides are TGTGCCAGCAGTTACCAGGGCCATGCCTACGAGCAGTACTTC.

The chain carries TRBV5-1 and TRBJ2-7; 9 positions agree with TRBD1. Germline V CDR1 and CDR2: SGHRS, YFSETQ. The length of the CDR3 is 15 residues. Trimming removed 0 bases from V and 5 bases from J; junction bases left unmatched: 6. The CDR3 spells CASSLDPRDRDEQYF. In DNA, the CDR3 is TGCGCCAGCAGCTTGGACCCTCGGGACAGGGACGAGCAGTACTTC.

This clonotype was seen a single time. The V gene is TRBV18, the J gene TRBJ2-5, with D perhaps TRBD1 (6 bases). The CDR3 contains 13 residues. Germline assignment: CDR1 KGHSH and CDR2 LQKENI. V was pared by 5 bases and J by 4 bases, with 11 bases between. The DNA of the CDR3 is TGTGCCAGCTCAGTTCAGGGGAGAGAGACCCAGTACTTC. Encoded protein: CASSVQGRETQYF.

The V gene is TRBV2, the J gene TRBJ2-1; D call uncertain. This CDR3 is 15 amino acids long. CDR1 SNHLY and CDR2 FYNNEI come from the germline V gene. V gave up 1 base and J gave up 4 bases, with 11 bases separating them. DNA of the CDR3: TGTGCCAGCAGTGAAGGGTCCGCTTCTTACAATGAGCAGTTCTTC. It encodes CASSEGSASYNEQFF.

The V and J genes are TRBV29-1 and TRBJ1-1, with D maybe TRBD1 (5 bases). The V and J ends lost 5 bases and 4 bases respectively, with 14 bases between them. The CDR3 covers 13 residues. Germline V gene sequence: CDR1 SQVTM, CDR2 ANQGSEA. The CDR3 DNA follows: TGCAGCGTTTCCGCGTGGGGGGGCACTGAAGCTTTCTTT. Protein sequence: CSVSAWGGTEAFF.

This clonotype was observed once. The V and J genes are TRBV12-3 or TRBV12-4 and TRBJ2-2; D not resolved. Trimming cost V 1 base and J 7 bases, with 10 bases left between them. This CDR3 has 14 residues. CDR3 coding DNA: TGTGCCAGCAGTTTAGGGGGAACGGGCGGGGAGCTGTTTTTT. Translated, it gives CASSLGGTGGELFF.

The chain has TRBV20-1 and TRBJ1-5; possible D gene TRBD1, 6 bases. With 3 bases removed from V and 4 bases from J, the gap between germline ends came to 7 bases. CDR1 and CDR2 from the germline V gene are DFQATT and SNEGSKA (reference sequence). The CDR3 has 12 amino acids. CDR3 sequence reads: CSASTGNQPQHF. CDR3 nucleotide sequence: TGCAGTGCTAGCACAGGGAATCAGCCCCAGCATTTT.

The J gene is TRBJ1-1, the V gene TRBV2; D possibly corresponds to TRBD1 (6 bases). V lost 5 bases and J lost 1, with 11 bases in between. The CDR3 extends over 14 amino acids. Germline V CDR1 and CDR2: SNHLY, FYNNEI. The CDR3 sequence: CASSLRTANTEAFF. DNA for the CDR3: TGTGCCAGCAGTTTGCGGACAGCGAACACTGAAGCTTTCTTT.

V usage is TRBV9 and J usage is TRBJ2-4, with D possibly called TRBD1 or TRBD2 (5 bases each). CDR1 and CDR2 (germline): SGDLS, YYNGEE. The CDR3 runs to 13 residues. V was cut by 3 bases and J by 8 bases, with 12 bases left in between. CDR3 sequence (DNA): TGTGCCAGCAGCGGAGGGACGGGACACATTCAGTACTTC. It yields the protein CASSGGTGHIQYF.

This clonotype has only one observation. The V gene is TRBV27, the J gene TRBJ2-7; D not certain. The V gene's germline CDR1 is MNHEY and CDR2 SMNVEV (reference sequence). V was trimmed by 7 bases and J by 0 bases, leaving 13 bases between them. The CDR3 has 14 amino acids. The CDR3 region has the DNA TGTGCCAGCAAGGGCTACCCGACCTCCTACGAGCAGTACTTC. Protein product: CASKGYPTSYEQYF.

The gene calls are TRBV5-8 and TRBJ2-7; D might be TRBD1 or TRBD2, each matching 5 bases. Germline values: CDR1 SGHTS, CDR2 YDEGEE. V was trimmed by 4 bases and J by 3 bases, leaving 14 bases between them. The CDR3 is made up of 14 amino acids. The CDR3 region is CASSTTGTLYEQYF. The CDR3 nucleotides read TGTGCCAGCAGCACGACCGGGACGCTCTACGAGCAGTACTTC.

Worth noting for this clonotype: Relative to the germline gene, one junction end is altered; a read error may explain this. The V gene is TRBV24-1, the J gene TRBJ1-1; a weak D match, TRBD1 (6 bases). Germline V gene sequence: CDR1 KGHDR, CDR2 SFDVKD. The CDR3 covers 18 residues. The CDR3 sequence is CATSDPGAAELMNTEVFF. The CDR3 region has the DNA TGTGCCACCAGTGATCCAGGGGCCGCAGAACTCATGAACACTGAAGTTTTCTTT.

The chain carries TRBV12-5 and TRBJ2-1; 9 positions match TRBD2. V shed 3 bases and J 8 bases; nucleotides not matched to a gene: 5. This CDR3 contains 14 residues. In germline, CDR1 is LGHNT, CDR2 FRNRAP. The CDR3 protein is CASGLAGGRDEQFF. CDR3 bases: TGTGCTAGTGGTTTAGCGGGGGGACGGGATGAGCAGTTCTTC.

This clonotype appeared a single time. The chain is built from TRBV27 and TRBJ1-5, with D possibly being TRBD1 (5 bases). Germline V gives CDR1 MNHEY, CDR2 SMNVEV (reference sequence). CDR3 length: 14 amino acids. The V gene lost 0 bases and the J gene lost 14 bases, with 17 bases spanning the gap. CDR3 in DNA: TGTGCCAGCAGTTTATCTGCGGAACTAGGACATAAGCATTTT. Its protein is CASSLSAELGHKHF.

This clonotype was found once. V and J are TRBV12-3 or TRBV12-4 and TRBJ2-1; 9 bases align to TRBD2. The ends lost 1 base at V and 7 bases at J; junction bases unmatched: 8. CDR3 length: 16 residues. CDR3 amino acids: CASSLGLAGNLNEQFF. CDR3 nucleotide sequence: TGTGCCAGCAGTTTAGGCCTAGCGGGAAACTTAAATGAGCAGTTCTTC.

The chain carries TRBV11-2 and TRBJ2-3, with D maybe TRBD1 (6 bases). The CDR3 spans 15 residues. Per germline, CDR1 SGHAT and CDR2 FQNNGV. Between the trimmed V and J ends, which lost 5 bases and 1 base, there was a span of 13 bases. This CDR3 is CASSVTGSGTDTQYF. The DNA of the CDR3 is TGTGCCAGCAGCGTCACAGGGTCGGGCACAGATACGCAGTATTTT.

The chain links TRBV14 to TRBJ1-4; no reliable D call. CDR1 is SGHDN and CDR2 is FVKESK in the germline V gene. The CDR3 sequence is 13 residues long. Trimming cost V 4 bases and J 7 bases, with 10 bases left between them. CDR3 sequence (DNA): TGTGCCAGCAGCCCCCGAGAGGTTGAAAAACTGTTTTTT. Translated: CASSPREVEKLFF.

CDR3 loop: CASSQETDWDSGEETQYF. The CDR3 coding sequence is TGCGCCAGCAGCCAAGAGACGGATTGGGATAGCGGGGAAGAGACCCAGTACTTC. The rearrangement joins TRBV4-1 to TRBJ2-5, with 8 bases lining up with TRBD2. The J segment lost 3 bases and the V segment lost 0 bases, leaving 12 bases of the junction unmatched. Germline CDR1 is MGHRA and CDR2 is YSYEKL. The CDR3 spans 18 residues.

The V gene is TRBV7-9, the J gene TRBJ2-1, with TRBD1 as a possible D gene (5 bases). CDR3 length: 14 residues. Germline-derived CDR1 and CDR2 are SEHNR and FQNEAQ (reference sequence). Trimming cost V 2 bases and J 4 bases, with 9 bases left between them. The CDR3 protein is CASSLKGFYNEQFF. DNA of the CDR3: TGTGCCAGCAGCTTAAAGGGGTTTTACAATGAGCAGTTCTTC.

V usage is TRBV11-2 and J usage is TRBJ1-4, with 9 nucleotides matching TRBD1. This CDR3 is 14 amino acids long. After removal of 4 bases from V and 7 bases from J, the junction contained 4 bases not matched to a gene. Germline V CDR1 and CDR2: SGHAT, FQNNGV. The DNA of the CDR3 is TGTGCCAGCAGCTCGGGACAGGGCCTTGAAAAACTGTTTTTT. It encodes CASSSGQGLEKLFF.

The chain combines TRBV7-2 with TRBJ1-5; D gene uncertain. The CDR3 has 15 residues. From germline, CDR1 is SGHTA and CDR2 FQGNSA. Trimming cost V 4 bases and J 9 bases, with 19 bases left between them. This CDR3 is CASSSVTPAGGPQHF. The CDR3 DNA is TGTGCCAGCAGCTCCGTGACACCAGCGGGAGGGCCCCAGCATTTT. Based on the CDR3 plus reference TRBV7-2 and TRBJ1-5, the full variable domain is GAGVSQSPSNKVTEKGKDVELRCDPISGHTALYWYRQSLGQGLEFLIYFQGNSAPDKSGLPSDRFSAERTGGSVSTLTIQRTQQEDSAVYLCASSSVTPAGGPQHFGDGTRLSIL.

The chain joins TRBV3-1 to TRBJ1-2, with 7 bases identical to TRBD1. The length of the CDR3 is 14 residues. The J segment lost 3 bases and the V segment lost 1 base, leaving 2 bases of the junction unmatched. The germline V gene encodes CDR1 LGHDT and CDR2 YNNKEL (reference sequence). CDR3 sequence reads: CASSQGDRDYGYTF. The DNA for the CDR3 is TGTGCCAGCAGCCAAGGGGACAGAGACTATGGCTACACCTTC.

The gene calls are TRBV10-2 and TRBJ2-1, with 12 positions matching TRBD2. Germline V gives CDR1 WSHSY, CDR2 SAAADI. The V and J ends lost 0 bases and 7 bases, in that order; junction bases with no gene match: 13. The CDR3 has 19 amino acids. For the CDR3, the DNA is TGCGCCAGCAGTGAGTCGACGCGCGTCGTCCTAGCGGGAGGGAATGAGCAGTTCTTC. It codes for CASSESTRVVLAGGNEQFF.

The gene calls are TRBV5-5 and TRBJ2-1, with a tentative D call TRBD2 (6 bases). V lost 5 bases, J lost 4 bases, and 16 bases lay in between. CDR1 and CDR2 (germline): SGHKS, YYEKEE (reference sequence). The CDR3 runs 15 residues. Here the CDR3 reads CASRLAGGVYNEQFF. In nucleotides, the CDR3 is TGTGCCAGCAGGCTCGCCGGGGGTGTATACAATGAGCAGTTCTTC.

CDR3 DNA sequence: TGTGCCAGCAGCCCTGGACAGTCCCACGACGATCAGCCCCAGCATTTT. It encodes CASSPGQSHDDQPQHF. The V and J genes are TRBV6-6 and TRBJ1-5; maybe TRBD1 (6 bases). The V end was cut by 6 bases, the J end by 5 bases, with 20 bases between. The CDR3 is 16 amino acids. Germline V gene sequence: CDR1 MNHNY, CDR2 SVGAGI (reference sequence).

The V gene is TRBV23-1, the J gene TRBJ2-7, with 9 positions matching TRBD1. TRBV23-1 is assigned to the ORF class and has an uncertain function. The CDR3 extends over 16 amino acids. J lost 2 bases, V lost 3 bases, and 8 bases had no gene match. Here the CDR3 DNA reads TGCGCCAGCAGTCATTACCGGGACAGGGCTACCTACGAGCAGTACTTC. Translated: CASSHYRDRATYEQYF.

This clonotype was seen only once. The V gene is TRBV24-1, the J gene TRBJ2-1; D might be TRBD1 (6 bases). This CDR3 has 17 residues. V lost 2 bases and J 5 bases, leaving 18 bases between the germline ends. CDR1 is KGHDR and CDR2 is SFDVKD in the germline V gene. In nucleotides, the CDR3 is TGTGCCACCAGTGATTCGACAGGTGCCGGTGCGAACAATGAGCAGTTCTTC. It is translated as CATSDSTGAGANNEQFF.

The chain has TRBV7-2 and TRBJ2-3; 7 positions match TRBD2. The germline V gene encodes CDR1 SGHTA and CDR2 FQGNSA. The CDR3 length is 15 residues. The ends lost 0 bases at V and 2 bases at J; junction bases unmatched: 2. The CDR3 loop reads CASSLALAVTDTQYF. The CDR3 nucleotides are TGTGCCAGCAGCTTAGCCCTAGCGGTCACAGATACGCAGTATTTT.

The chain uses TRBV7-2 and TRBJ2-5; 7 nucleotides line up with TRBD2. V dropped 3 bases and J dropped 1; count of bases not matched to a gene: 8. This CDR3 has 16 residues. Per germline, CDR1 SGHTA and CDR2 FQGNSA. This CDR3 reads CASSFVGEGPQETQYF. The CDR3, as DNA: TGTGCCAGCAGCTTCGTAGGGGAGGGGCCCCAAGAGACCCAGTACTTC.

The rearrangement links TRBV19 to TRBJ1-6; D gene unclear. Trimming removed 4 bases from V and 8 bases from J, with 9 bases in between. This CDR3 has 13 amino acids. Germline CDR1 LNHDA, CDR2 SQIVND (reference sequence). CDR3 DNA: TGTGCCAGTAGTACAAGGTCGGATTCACCCCTCCACTTT. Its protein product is CASSTRSDSPLHF.

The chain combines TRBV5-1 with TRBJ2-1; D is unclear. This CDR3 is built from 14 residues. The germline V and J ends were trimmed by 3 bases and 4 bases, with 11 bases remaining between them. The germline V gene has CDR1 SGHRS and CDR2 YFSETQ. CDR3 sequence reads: CASSSQNQYNEQFF. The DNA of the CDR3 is TGCGCCAGCAGCTCACAGAACCAGTACAATGAGCAGTTCTTC.

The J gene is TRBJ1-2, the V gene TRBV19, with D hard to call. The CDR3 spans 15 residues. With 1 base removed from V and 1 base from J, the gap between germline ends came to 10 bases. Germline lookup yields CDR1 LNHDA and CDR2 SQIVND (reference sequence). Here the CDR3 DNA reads TGTGCCAGTAGTATAGTGGCGACGGATAACTATGGCTACACCTTC. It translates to CASSIVATDNYGYTF.